This T cell receptor (beta chain) stems from a study of OX40 agonist ivuxolimab in advanced cancers. Study-wide background: Administration of intravenous ivuxolimab to patients occurred every 2 weeks at 0.01 to 10 mg/kg. People in dose escalation had one of these cancers: hepatocellular carcinoma, melanoma, renal cell or head and neck cancer. Findings of the study overall: No determination was made of the antigen specificity of the expanded peripheral T cells.

Systemic immunosuppression or a history of autoimmune disease excluded patients. Generated by immunoSEQ multiplex PCR, the TCRdb table keeps only in-frame clones and is missing some. The repertoire holds around 63,000 clones, with roughly 82% as singletons. This clone was seen only once. Antigen unknown. The V gene's germline CDR1 is SGHTA and CDR2 FQGNSA. The V segment lost 1 base and the J segment 8 bases; nucleotides outside the gene matches: 9. The CDR3 length is 18 residues. This specimen was CD4+ or CD8+ T cells sorted from blood, taken in a trial of the OX40 agonist ivuxolimab. This chain uses TRBV7-2 with TRBJ1-6; 12 nucleotides agree with TRBD1. The clonotype was recovered from an adult with an advanced solid tumor such as melanoma, head and neck, liver or kidney cancer. CDR3 sequence: CASSLVPPGQGAYSPLHF. The CDR3 DNA reads TGTGCCAGCAGCTTAGTTCCTCCGGGACAGGGGGCTTATTCACCCCTCCACTTT.